This T cell receptor (beta chain) was found in a study of blood T cell repertoires in COVID-19. At the level of the study: T cells, B-cell-depleted T cells, or PBMCs provided the cDNA or gDNA that served as material.

Study processing details: Reference gene primer amplification gave estimated nucleated cell counts. Measured with immunoSEQ multiplex PCR; TCRdb has only the in-frame clones, and not every one. That table is the source of V, J and clone size, and D and trimming were worked out from the DNA. The sample yields about 180,000 clones, around 85% seen once. The V gene's germline CDR1 is MDHEN and CDR2 SYDVKM. There are 14 residues in the CDR3. V lost 6 bases to trimming and J lost 7 bases; unmatched junction nucleotides: 5. The sequenced sample consisted of peripheral blood. The chain recombines TRBV28 with TRBJ1-4; 10 nucleotides match TRBD1. This TCR came from a man aged 55 to 70 with acute or convalescent COVID-19. This CDR3 reads CASSQTGGGEKLFF. In nucleotides, the CDR3 is TGTGCCAGCAGCCAGACAGGGGGCGGTGAAAAACTGTTTTTT. Filled out from reference TRBV28 and TRBJ1-4, the complete variable domain reads DVKVTQSSRYLVKRTGEKVFLECVQDMDHENMFWYRQDPGLGLRLIYFSYDVKMKEKGDIPEGYSVSREKKERFSLILESASTNQTSMYLCASSQTGGGEKLFFGSGTQLSVL.